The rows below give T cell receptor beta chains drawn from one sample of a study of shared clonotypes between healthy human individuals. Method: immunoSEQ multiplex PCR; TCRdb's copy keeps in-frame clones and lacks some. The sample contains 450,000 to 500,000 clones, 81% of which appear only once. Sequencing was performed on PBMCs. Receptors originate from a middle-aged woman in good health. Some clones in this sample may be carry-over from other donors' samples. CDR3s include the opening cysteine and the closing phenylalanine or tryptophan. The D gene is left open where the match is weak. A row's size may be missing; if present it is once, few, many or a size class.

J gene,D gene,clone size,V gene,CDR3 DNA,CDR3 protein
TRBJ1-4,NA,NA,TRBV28,TGTGCCAGCAGTTTAGGAGGGTCGGATGAAAAACTGTTTTTT,CASSLGGSDEKLFF
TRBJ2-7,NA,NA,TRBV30,TGTGCCTGGAGTGTAGGGGCGGGAAATGACTACGAGCAGTACTTC,CAWSVGAGNDYEQYF
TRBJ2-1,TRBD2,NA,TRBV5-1,TGCGCCAGCAGCTTTAGCGGGGGAAGGGGGAATGAGCAGTTCTTC,CASSFSGGRGNEQFF
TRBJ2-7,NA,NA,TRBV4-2,TGTGCCAGCAGCCATCCCGGAGATCCGAGGGAGCAGTACTTC,CASSHPGDPREQYF
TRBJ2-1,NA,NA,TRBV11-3,TGTGCCAGCAGCTTAGAGGGGACAACCGAATACAATGAGCAGTTCTTC,CASSLEGTTEYNEQFF
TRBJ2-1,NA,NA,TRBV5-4,TGTGCCAGCAGCTTCGGCGGGTCCTACAATGAGCAGTTCTTC,CASSFGGSYNEQFF
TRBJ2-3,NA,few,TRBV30,TGTGCCTGGATATCCGGGGAAAGGCCCAGCGTTACGCAGTATTTT,CAWISGERPSVTQYF
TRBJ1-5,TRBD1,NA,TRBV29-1,TGCAGCGCCTCAGGGGGCTCGGGTCAGCCCCAGCATTTT,CSASGGSGQPQHF
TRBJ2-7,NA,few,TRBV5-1,TGCGCCAGCAGCTTGGGCACTGGCCCATCCTACGAGCAGTACTTC,CASSLGTGPSYEQYF
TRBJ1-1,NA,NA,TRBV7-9,TGTGCCAGCAGCGCCACAGGGCTTGGAGGGACTGAAGCTTTCTTT,CASSATGLGGTEAFF
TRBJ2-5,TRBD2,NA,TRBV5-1,TGCGCCAGCAGCCCGCTGGGACTAGCGCAACAAGAGACCCAGTACTTC,CASSPLGLAQQETQYF
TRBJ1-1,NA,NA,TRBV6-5,TGTGCCAGCTACCGTATCAACACTGAAGCTTTCTTT,CASYRINTEAFF
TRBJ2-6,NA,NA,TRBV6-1,TGTGCTAGCAGTGAATTGGACTCCTCTGGGGCCAACGTCCTGACTTTC,CASSELDSSGANVLTF
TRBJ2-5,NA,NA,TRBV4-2,TGTGCCAGCAGCCAGGCGGGTGAAGAGACCCAGTACTTC,CASSQAGEETQYF
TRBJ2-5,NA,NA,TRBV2,TGTGCCAGCAAGGGCTTAGGGGAGACCCAGTACTTC,CASKGLGETQYF
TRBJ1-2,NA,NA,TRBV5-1,TGCGCCAGCAGCTCCGAGGGGGACGGCTACACCTTC,CASSSEGDGYTF
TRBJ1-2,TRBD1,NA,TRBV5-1,TGCGCCAGCAGCTTAGGGACAGCTAACTATGGCTACACCTTC,CASSLGTANYGYTF
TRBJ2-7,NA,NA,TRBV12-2,TGTGCAAGTCGCTTAACACTGGAACCCTACGAGCAGTACTTC,CASRLTLEPYEQYF
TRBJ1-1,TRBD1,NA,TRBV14,TGTGCCAGCAGCCAAGAACAGGGGGCGAACACTGAAGCTTTCTTT,CASSQEQGANTEAFF
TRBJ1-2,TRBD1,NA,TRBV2,TGTGCCAGCAGTCCCACTAATCAGGGGGTTAGGGGCTACACCTTC,CASSPTNQGVRGYTF
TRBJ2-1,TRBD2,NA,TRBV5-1,TGCGCCAGCAGCCCGCTAGCGGGGGGGGACAATGAGCAGTTCTTC,CASSPLAGGDNEQFF
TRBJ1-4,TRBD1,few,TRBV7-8,TGTGCCAGCAGCCTACGGACAGGGGGCAGAGGATATGAAAAACTGTTTTTT,CASSLRTGGRGYEKLFF
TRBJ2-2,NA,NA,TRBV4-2,TGTGCCAGCAGCCACACAAATCCGGGACATTCGAACACCGGGGAGCTGTTTTTT,CASSHTNPGHSNTGELFF
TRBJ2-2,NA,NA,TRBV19,TGTGCCAGTAGTATTGCCAGAGCCGCGGGCGGGGAGCTGTTTTTT,CASSIARAAGGELFF
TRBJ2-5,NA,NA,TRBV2,TGTGCCAGCAGTGGGCGGGCCCAGTACTTC,CASSGRAQYF
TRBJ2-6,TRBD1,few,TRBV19,TGTGCCAGTAGTGCCCTGACAGGGACCGGAGCTGGGGCCAACGTCCTGACTTTC,CASSALTGTGAGANVLTF
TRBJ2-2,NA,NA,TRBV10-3,TGTGCCATCAGTGAGTCGACCTGGGGGAAGACCGGGGAGCTGTTTTTT,CAISESTWGKTGELFF